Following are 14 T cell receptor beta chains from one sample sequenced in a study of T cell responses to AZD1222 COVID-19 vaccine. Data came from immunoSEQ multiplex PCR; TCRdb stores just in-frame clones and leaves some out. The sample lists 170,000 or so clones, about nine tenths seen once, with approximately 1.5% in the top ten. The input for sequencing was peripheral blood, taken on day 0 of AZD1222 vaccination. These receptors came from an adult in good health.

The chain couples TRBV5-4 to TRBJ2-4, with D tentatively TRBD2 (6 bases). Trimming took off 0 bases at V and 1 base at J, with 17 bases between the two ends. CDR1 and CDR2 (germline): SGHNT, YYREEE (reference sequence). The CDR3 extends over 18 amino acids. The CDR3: CASSLGGGVRVAKNIQYF. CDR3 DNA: TGTGCCAGCAGCTTGGGAGGAGGGGTGAGGGTGGCCAAAAACATTCAGTACTTC.

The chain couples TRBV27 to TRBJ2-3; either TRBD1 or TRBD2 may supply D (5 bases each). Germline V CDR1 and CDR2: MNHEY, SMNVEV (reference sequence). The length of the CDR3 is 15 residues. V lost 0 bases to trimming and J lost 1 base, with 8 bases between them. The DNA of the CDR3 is TGTGCCAGCAGTTTATCTGTGGGGGGCACAGATACGCAGTATTTT. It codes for CASSLSVGGTDTQYF.

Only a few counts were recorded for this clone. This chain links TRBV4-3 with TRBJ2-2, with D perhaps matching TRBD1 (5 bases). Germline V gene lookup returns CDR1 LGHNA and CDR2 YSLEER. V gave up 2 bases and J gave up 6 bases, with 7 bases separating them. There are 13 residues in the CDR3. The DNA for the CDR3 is TGCGCCAGCAGCCAACAGGGTTCCGGGGAGCTGTTTTTT. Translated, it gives CASSQQGSGELFF.

CDR3 sequence: CATSSRILDNQETQYF. CDR3 DNA sequence: TGTGCCACCAGCAGCAGAATACTGGACAACCAAGAGACCCAGTACTTC. The rearrangement uses TRBV15 and TRBJ2-5; D is possibly TRBD1 (5 bases). Trimming took off 3 bases at V and 0 bases at J, with 14 bases between the two ends. The CDR3 consists of 16 residues. CDR1 LNHNV and CDR2 YYDKDF come from the germline V gene (reference sequence).

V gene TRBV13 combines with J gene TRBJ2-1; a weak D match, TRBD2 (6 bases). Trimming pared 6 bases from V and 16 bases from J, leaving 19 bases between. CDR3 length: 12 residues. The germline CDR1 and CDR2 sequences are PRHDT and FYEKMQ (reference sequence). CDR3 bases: TGTGCCAGCAGTTGGATGGGAGGTAGGGTATTCTTC. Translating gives CASSWMGGRVFF.

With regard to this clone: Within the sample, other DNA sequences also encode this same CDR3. CDR3 region: CASSPGQGGTEAFF. In DNA form, the CDR3 reads TGCGCCAGCAGCCCAGGACAGGGAGGAACTGAAGCTTTCTTT. The gene calls are TRBV5-1 and TRBJ1-1, with 8 bases aligning to TRBD1. This CDR3 comprises 14 residues. V lost 4 bases to trimming and J lost 5 bases; unmatched junction nucleotides: 7. Per the germline V gene, CDR1 is SGHRS and CDR2 is YFSETQ.

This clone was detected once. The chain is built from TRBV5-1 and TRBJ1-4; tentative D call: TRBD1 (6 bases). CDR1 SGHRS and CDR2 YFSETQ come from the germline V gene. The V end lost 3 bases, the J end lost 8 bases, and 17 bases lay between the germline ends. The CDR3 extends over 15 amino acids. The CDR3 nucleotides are TGCGCCAGCAGCTGGCGCGGGGGGCAGGGCGAAAAACTGTTTTTT. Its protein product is CASSWRGGQGEKLFF.

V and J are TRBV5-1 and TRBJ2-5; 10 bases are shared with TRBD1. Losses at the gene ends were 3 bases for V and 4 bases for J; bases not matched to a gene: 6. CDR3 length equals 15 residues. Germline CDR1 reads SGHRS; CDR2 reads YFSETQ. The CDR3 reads CASSSRTGGGETQYF. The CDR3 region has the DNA TGCGCCAGCAGCTCCCGGACAGGGGGAGGAGAGACCCAGTACTTC.

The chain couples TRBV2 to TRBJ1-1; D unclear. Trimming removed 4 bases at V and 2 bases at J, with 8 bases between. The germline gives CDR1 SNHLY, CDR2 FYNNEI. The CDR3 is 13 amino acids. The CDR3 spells CASSGQENTEAFF. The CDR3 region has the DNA TGTGCCAGCAGTGGCCAGGAAAACACTGAAGCTTTCTTT. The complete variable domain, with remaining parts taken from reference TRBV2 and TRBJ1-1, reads EPEVTQTPSHQVTQMGQEVILRCVPISNHLYFYWYRQILGQKVEFLVSFYNNEISEKSEIFDDQFSVERPDGSNFTLKIRSTKLEDSAMYFCASSGQENTEAFFGQGTRLTVV.

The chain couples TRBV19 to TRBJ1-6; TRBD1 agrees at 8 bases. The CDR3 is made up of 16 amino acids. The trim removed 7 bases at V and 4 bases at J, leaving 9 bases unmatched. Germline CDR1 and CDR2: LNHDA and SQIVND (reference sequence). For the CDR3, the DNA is TGTGCCAGTACCAATGGGGACAGGCCATATAATTCACCCCTCCACTTT. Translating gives CASTNGDRPYNSPLHF.

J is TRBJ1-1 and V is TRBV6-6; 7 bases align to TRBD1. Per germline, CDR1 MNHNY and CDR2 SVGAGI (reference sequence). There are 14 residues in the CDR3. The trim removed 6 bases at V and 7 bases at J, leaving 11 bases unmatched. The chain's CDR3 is CASRQTGKVNEAFF. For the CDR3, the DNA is TGTGCCAGCAGACAGACAGGGAAGGTGAATGAAGCTTTCTTT.

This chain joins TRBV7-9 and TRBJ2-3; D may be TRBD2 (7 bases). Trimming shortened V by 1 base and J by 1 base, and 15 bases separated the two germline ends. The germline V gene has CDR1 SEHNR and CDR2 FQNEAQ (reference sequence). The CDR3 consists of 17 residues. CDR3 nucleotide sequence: TGTGCCAGCAGCTTAGGGTCTGCGGGGGCCCGCACAGATACGCAGTATTTT. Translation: CASSLGSAGARTDTQYF.

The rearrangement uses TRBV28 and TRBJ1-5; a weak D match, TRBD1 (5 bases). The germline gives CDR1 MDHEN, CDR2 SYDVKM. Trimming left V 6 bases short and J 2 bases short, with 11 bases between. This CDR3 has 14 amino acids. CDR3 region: CASSRDIGNQPQHF. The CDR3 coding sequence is TGTGCCAGCAGCAGGGATATTGGCAATCAGCCCCAGCATTTT.

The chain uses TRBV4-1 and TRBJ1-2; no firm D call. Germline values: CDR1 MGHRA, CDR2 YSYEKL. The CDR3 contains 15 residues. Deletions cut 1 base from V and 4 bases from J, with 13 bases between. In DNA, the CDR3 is TGCGCCAGCAGCCAAGGCCCGGGAGGCAGCTATGGCTACACCTTC. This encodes CASSQGPGGSYGYTF.